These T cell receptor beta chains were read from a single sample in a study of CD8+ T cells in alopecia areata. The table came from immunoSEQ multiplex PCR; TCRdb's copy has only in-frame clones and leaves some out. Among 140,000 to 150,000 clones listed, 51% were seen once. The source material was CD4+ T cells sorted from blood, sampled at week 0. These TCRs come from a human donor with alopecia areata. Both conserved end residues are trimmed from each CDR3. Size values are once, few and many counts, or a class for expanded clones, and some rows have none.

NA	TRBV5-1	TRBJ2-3	ASSLGPSGQSTDTQY
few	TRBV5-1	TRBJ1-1	ASSADGNTEAF
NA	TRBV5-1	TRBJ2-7	ASSTGSTGQGINEQY
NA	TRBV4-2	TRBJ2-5	ASSLEETQY
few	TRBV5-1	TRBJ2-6	ASRSIFSGANVLT
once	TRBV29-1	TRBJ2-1	SVEPGATSYNEQF
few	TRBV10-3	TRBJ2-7	AISDDQRVGSEQY
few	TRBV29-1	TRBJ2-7	SVETGQDGQY
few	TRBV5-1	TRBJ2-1	ASSFQGGSYNEQF
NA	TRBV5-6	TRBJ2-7	ASSLEGEQY
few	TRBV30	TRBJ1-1	AWSTGGETEAF
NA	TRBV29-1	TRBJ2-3	SVFRAGDRDTQY
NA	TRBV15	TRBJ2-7	ATSRVEGYEQY
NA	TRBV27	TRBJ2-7	ASRMGRSSGRDEQY
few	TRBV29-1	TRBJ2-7	SVVFTSYEQY
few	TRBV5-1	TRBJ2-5	ASSANQETQY
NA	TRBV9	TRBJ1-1	ASSPLGSRNTEAF
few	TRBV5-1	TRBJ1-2	ASSPETGVDGYT
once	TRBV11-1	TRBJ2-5	ASSLVWRETQY
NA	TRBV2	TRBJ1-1	ASSLQGTTEAF
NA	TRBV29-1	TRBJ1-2	SVSLTVNYGYT
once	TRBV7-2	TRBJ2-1	ASSLGSGSGDNEQF
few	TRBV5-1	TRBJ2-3	ASSPLGLLASTDTQY
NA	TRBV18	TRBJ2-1	ASSRSLAGGDEQF
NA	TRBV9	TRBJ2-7	ASSVAAGGSYEQY
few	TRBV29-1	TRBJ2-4	SVERKLAKNIQY
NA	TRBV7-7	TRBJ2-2	ASSLDRNTGELF
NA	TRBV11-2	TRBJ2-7	ASSLGRVYEQY
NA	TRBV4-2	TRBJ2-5	ASSQDHRRGRAIAETQY
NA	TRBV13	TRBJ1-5	ASSLGRARTQH
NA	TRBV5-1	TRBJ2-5	ASLPSSGRETQY
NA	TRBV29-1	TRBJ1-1	SVQARYEAF
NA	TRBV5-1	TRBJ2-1	ASSLTSGMGNEQF
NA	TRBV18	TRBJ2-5	ATTSGRMGQETQY
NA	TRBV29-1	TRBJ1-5	SGGQGNGPQH
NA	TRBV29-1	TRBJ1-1	SVDRAGANTEAF
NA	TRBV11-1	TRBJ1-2	ASSLAAGANYGYT
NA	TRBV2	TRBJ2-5	ASSVAGETQY
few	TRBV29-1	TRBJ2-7	SVEGTIAGEQY
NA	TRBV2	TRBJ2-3	ASRETSGGRYTRY
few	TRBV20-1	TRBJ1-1	RAQGPEAF
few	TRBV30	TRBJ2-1	AWQGGNEQF
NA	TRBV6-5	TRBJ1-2	ASNWGMTGDGYT
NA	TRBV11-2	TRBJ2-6	ASSLIVGQGSGANVLT
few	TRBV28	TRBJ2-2	ASKRGSQAGELF
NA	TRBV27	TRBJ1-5	ASSLQGAQNQNQPQH
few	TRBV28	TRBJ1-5	ASSSLGRVNQPQH
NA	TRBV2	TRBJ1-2	ASRDSTYGYT
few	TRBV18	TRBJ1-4	ASSRGGSEKLF
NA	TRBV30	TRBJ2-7	AWSNRYEQY
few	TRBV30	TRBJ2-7	AWSSERQY
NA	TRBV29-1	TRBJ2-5	SVGAGRETQY
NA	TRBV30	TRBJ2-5	AWSQETQY